The 14 T cell receptor beta chains given below trace back to one sample, sequenced in a study of blood T cell repertoires in COVID-19. Method: immunoSEQ multiplex PCR; TCRdb's copy keeps in-frame clones and lacks some. The sample holds 140,000 or so clones, around 82% seen once. Specimen: peripheral blood. These receptors were taken from a human donor in a cohort sampled during active COVID-19.

This clone was recorded a few times. The CDR3 region is CAISRDRPYEQYF. The CDR3 DNA follows: TGTGCCATCAGTCGGGACAGACCCTACGAGCAGTACTTC. The chain is built from TRBV10-3 and TRBJ2-7; 7 nucleotides match TRBD1. Germline V gene data show CDR1 as ENHRY and CDR2 as SYGVKD. The trim removed 5 bases at V and 2 bases at J, leaving 3 bases unmatched. This CDR3 is 13 amino acids long.

This clone has a single count. This rearrangement joins TRBV2 to TRBJ1-1, with 11 bases identical to TRBD1. Germline V CDR1 and CDR2: SNHLY, FYNNEI. The CDR3 has 15 residues. Trimming removed 1 base from V and 4 bases from J; junction bases left unmatched: 2. CDR3 sequence reads: CASSEGGTGGTEAFF. The DNA for the CDR3 is TGTGCCAGCAGTGAAGGTGGGACAGGGGGCACTGAAGCTTTCTTT.

The CDR3 nucleotides are TGCAGCGCCCTCCCCCCGACAGGAATAACGCAGTATTTT. As protein: CSALPPTGITQYF. The gene calls are TRBV29-1 and TRBJ2-3; TRBD1 might be the D (6 bases). V lost 7 bases to trimming and J lost 9 bases, with 20 bases between them. The CDR3 is made up of 13 amino acids. The germline V gene has CDR1 SQVTM and CDR2 ANQGSEA.

J is TRBJ1-5 and V is TRBV28, with D uncertain. The germline V gene has CDR1 MDHEN and CDR2 SYDVKM. The CDR3 has 15 amino acids. The V and J ends lost 5 bases and 1 base respectively, with 12 bases between them. Here the CDR3 reads CASSEGFLSNQPQHF. The CDR3 nucleotides read TGTGCCAGCAGTGAGGGATTCTTGAGCAATCAGCCCCAGCATTTT.

The chain couples TRBV9 to TRBJ1-5; D call uncertain. Germline-derived CDR1 and CDR2 are SGDLS and YYNGEE. The V and J ends lost 3 bases and 4 bases respectively, with 8 bases between them. This CDR3 is built from 13 residues. DNA for the CDR3: TGTGCCAGCAGCGCCGACTTGAATCAGCCCCAGCATTTT. This translates into CASSADLNQPQHF.

This clone appeared a single time. The CDR3, as DNA: TGTGCCATCAGTGAGTGGGCCGGGGCTAACTATGGCTACACCTTC. The encoded protein is CAISEWAGANYGYTF. The chain has TRBV10-3 and TRBJ1-2, with D unclear. The germline gives CDR1 ENHRY, CDR2 SYGVKD. V was shortened by 1 base and J by 0 bases, with 9 bases between the two germline ends. The CDR3 sequence is 15 residues long.

The rearrangement uses TRBV4-1 and TRBJ1-2; 9 bases match TRBD1. V shed 6 bases, J shed 5 bases, and the junction held 10 bases outside the gene matches. Germline-derived CDR1 and CDR2 are MGHRA and YSYEKL. The CDR3 spans 15 residues. The CDR3 DNA is TGCGCCAGCAGGCAACCAGGGACAGGGCTGTATGGCTACACCTTC. Translation: CASRQPGTGLYGYTF.

J is TRBJ1-2 and V is TRBV9; TRBD1 agrees at 8 bases. Trimming cost V 4 bases and J 6 bases; bases outside gene matches: 8. This CDR3 comprises 14 residues. Per germline, CDR1 SGDLS and CDR2 YYNGEE. The CDR3 region is CASSPGQGGHGYTF. In DNA, the CDR3 is TGTGCCAGCAGCCCCGGACAGGGAGGTCATGGCTACACCTTC.

This chain links TRBV10-3 with TRBJ2-2; a possible D gene is TRBD2 (5 bases). The CDR3 has 16 amino acids. Germline V gene sequence: CDR1 ENHRY, CDR2 SYGVKD. The V end was cut by 0 bases, the J end by 3 bases, with 11 bases between. The CDR3 loop reads CAISESKMRDTGELFF. In DNA form, the CDR3 reads TGTGCCATCAGTGAGTCGAAAATGCGGGACACCGGGGAGCTGTTTTTT.

This clone was observed once. V gene TRBV19 combines with J gene TRBJ1-5, with 9 bases that match TRBD1. The CDR3 spans 16 residues. V trimming: 6 bases; J trimming: 1 base; junction bases outside the gene matches: 7. In germline, CDR1 is LNHDA, CDR2 SQIVND (reference sequence). CDR3 bases: TGTGCCAGTAGCCTAGGGACAGGGTTGAGCAATCAGCCCCAGCATTTT. It encodes CASSLGTGLSNQPQHF.

A few counts support this clone. The chain combines TRBV3-1 (or the pseudogene TRBV3-2) with TRBJ2-3; TRBD2 agrees at 7 bases. The V gene's germline CDR1 is LGHDT and CDR2 YNNKEL (reference sequence). The CDR3 contains 15 residues. V trimming: 1 base; J trimming: 8 bases; junction bases outside the gene matches: 9. The CDR3, as DNA: TGTGCCAGCAGCCAAGTATCCGGGGGGAGCGGTACGCAGTATTTT. It specifies CASSQVSGGSGTQYF.

J is TRBJ2-7 and V is TRBV2; the D gene is possibly TRBD1 (6 bases). Germline V gives CDR1 SNHLY, CDR2 FYNNEI. The CDR3 length is 13 residues. The V end lost 2 bases, the J end lost 11 bases, and 16 bases lay between the germline ends. The CDR3 region has the DNA TGTGCCAGCAGTGAACTCCGGGACAATAAAGAGTACTTC. It specifies CASSELRDNKEYF.

The chain employs TRBV4-1 and TRBJ2-1; 7 bases fit TRBD2. CDR1 and CDR2 (germline): MGHRA, YSYEKL. V lost 1 base, J lost 7 bases, and 22 bases stayed unmatched. The CDR3 is 20 residues long. CDR3 in amino acids: CASSQGVVVTGGVFWNEQFF. Here the CDR3 DNA reads TGCGCCAGCAGCCAAGGGGTCGTGGTGACGGGGGGTGTCTTTTGGAATGAGCAGTTCTTC.

The CDR3 region is CASSLEGPNSPLHF. CDR3 sequence (DNA): TGTGCCAGCAGCTTAGAGGGGCCGAATTCACCCCTCCACTTT. The rearrangement uses TRBV7-9 and TRBJ1-6; possible D gene TRBD1, 5 bases. CDR1 is SEHNR and CDR2 is FQNEAQ in the germline V gene (reference sequence). The CDR3 totals 14 residues. V was shortened by 1 base and J by 7 bases, with 8 bases between the two germline ends.